This TCR beta chain was identified in a study of cytomegalovirus exposure and HLA in healthy donors. Notes on the study in general: The investigators catalogued 150 to 200 TCR beta chains as cytomegalovirus-associated. The later analysis indicated that the majority of CMV-associated TCR beta chains appeared HLA-restricted.

PCR involved 60 Vbeta and 13 Jbeta primers. Only in-frame clones appear in the TCRdb table, and some are missing; sequencing was by immunoSEQ multiplex PCR. The data hold more than 110,000 clones, with about 80% observed a single time. These donors counted as nominally healthy when sampled, but unrecorded immune exposures were likely. As concerns this clone: Its matching antigen is unknown.

The sample was PBMCs. The sequence came from a man younger than 30 in good health and CMV-seronegative.

CDR3 region: CASSQELAGPTYEQYF. The CDR3 coding sequence is TGCGCCAGCAGCCAAGAACTAGCGGGGCCCACCTACGAGCAGTACTTC. The chain has TRBV4-1 and TRBJ2-7; 10 bases are a match to TRBD2. CDR1 and CDR2 from the germline V gene are MGHRA and YSYEKL. J gave up 2 bases and V 0 bases, and 4 bases lay outside the gene matches. The CDR3 is 16 amino acids.